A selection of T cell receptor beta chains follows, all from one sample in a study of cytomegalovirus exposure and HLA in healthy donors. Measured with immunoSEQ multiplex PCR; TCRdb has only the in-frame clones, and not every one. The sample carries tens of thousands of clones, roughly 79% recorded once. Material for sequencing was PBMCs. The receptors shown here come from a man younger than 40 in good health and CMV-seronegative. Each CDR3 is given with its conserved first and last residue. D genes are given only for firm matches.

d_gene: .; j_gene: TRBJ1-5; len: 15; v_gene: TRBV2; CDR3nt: TGTGCCAGCAGGGGGGGGCGCGGTGGTAATCAGCCCCAGCATTTT; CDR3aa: CASRGGRGGNQPQHF
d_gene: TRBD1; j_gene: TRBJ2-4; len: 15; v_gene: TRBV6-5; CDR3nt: TGTGCCAGCAGGGGGGCAGGGGGCGCCAAAAACATTCAGTACTTC; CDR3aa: CASRGAGGAKNIQYF
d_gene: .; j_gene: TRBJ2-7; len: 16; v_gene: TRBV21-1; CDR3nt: TGTGCCAGCAGCCTCAATTGCCGGGGGGTCCCCTACGAGCAGTACTTC; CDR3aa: CASSLNCRGVPYEQYF
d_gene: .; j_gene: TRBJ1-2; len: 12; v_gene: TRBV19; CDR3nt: TGTGCCAGTAGTATTACAGCCTATGGCTACACCTTC; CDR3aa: CASSITAYGYTF
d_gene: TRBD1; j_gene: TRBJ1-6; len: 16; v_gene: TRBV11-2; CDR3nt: TGTGCCAGCAGCGCTAGGACAGGGAGGAGCGCGGTATCCCTCCACTTT; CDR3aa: CASSARTGRSAVSLHF
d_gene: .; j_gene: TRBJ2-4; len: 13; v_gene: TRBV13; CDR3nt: TGTGCCAGCAGCTTACTAGCCAAAAACATTCAGTACTTC; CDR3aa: CASSLLAKNIQYF
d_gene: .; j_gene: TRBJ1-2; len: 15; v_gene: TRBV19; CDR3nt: TGTGCCAGTAGAAGGGGGTTTGACCCTAACTATGGCTACACCTTC; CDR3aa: CASRRGFDPNYGYTF
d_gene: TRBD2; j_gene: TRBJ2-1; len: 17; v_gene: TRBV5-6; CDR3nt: TGTGCCAGCAGCTTCCCTTTTCCCGGGACTAGTCCTAATGAGCAGTTCTTC; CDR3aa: CASSFPFPGTSPNEQFF
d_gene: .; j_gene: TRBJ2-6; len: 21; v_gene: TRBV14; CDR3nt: TGTGCCAGCAGCCAAGGAGTCCCCAACGAGTCGTGGGACTCCGGGGCCAACGTCCTGACTTTC; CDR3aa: CASSQGVPNESWDSGANVLTF
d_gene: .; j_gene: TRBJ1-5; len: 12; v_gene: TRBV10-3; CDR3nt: TGTGCCATCAGTGAGTTGACTTTCCCCCAGCATTTT; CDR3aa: CAISELTFPQHF
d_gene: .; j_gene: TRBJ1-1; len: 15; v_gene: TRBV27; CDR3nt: TGTGCCAGCAGTTTAGGGGGGGGTATGAACACTGAAGCTTTCTTT; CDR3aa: CASSLGGGMNTEAFF
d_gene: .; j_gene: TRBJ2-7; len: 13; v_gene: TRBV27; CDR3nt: TGTGCCAGCAGTAGGCAGGGGAGCTACGAGCAGTACTTC; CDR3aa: CASSRQGSYEQYF
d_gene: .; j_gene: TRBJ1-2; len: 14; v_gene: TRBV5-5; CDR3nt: TGTGCCAGCGACCGGGATATTATTAACTATGGCTACACCTTC; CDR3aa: CASDRDIINYGYTF
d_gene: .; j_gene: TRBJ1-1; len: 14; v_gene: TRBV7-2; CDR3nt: TGTGCCAGCAGCGGGGTCGGGAAATACACTGAAGCTTTCTTT; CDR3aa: CASSGVGKYTEAFF
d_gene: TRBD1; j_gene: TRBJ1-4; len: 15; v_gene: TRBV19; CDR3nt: TGTGCCAGTAAGGCATGGGACAGCTCTAATGAAAAACTGTTTTTT; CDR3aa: CASKAWDSSNEKLFF
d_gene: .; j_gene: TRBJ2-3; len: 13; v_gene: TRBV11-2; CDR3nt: TGTGCCAGCAGCCCAGGCGCAACAGATACGCAGTATTTT; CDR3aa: CASSPGATDTQYF